This TCR beta chain was identified in a study of blood T cell repertoires in COVID-19. Study-level background: The United States, Italy and Spain provided the acute and convalescent COVID-19 samples. T cells, B-cell-depleted T cells, or PBMCs supplied cDNA or gDNA.

V was pared by 3 bases and J by 7 bases, with 8 bases of the junction left unmatched. The CDR3 contains 15 residues. CDR1 is SEHNR, CDR2 FQNEAQ, per germline (reference sequence). As processed by the authors: Amplification of reference gene primers was used by the study to estimate nucleated cell counts. Clones were read by immunoSEQ multiplex PCR, and TCRdb kept only the in-frame ones, dropping some. V and J calls and clone size are those listed in that table; D and trimming were worked out from the DNA. The sample contains 200,000 to 300,000 clones, about four fifths of which appear only once. The source material was peripheral blood. The TCR comes from a man aged 25-45 years who had recovered from COVID-19. V usage is TRBV7-9 and J usage is TRBJ1-4; TRBD1 aligns across 7 bases. The DNA for the CDR3 is TGTGCCAGCAGCTTGCCATCCGGGACAGCTGAAAAACTGTTTTTT. Protein sequence: CASSLPSGTAEKLFF.